This T cell receptor beta chain was sequenced during a study of cytomegalovirus exposure and HLA in healthy donors. Study information: An early release of data contained about 85 million unique TCRs, which came from HLA-typed donors.

The V gene end was trimmed by 6 bases and the J gene end by 5 bases; junction bases not matched to a gene: 10. CDR3 length: 17 residues. Germline assignment: CDR1 MGHRA and CDR2 YSYEKL. To note about this clone: No antigen is known for it.

PCR primers comprised 60 Vbeta and 13 Jbeta primers. Profiling relied on immunoSEQ multiplex PCR, and the TCRdb table lists in-frame clones only, not all of them. The sample includes around 190,000 clones, approximately 80% of them seen just once. Study conclusions and caveats: Later analysis demonstrated an association between a missense DCLRE1C variant and TCR beta V- and J-gene trimming. An analysis that was carried out later associated 17,000 or so TCR beta sequences with HLA alleles at 0.05 false discovery rate.

Sequenced material: PBMCs. The TCR was taken from a woman between 45 and 65 years old in good health and CMV-seronegative. The chain recombines TRBV4-1 with TRBJ2-1, with 13 bases aligning to TRBD2. CDR3 in amino acids: CASRHERGTSGNNEQFF. Here the CDR3 DNA reads TGCGCCAGCAGGCACGAAAGAGGGACTAGCGGGAACAATGAGCAGTTCTTC.